This T cell receptor beta chain originates from a study of T-cell reconstitution after alpha-beta-depleted transplantation in children. This clonotype was recorded at least ten times. Unique molecular identifiers were used in preparing the TCRbeta library. Via MiXCR, TCRdb re-called the PCR reads, giving one row per CDR3 protein. Of about 72,000 distinct CDR3 sequences listed, 6% to 8.5% are singletons. Germline values: CDR1 LGHNA, CDR2 YSLEER. CDR3 length: 14 residues. Deletions cut 7 bases from V and 1 base from J, with 12 bases between. The V call is TRBV4-3, the J call TRBJ2-3; D unresolved. The receptor comes from a human donor who donated a stem cell graft to a child with acute lymphoblastic leukemia. The source was PBMCs from the stem cell graft donor, collected from the stem cell graft. This CDR3 reads CASTDHRGTDTQYF. For the CDR3, the DNA is TGCGCCAGCACGGACCACCGAGGCACAGATACGCAGTATTTT.